What follows describes a single T cell receptor (beta chain). Its target is unknown. Trimming removed 2 bases from V and 2 bases from J; junction bases left unmatched: 4. The germline CDR1 and CDR2 sequences are LGHDT and YNNKEL (reference sequence). The CDR3 length is 15 residues. A second PCR, run for roughly 7 to 12 cycles, used a sample-barcoded 5' primer plus a J-beta primer mix. TCRdb re-derived calls from the 5' RACE reads in MiXCR, one entry per CDR3 protein. The sample holds about 620,000 distinct CDR3 sequences, approximately 52% seen once. The data stem from a study of blood T cells in healthy people across ages. Study-wide findings and caveats: Relative to aged donors, long-lived donors carried more naive CD4+ cells and displayed higher diversity.

Roughly 9.5 milliliters of peripheral blood were drawn from each donor into EDTA-treated tubes. Every sample had a minimum of 6 million PBMCs isolated. The sequence was obtained from an elderly woman in good health. Sequencing was performed on blood. The V gene is TRBV3-1, the J gene TRBJ2-5; 8 positions agree with TRBD1. The CDR3 region has the DNA TGTGCCAGCAGCCAATTTACAGGGGGGCAAGAGACCCAGTACTTC. It codes for CASSQFTGGQETQYF.